Listed below are T cell receptor beta chains from one sample, sequenced in a study of T-cell memory formation after mild COVID-19. In TCRdb, the 5' RACE reads were re-called with MiXCR into one record per CDR3 protein. The profile covers some 600,000 distinct CDR3 sequences, with approximately 15% appearing a single time and approximately 8.1% taken by the ten largest. The sequencing sample was made of PBMCs or a T cell subset sorted from them (not recorded which). The receptors were gathered from an adult woman who had mild COVID-19 (a few samples of this study predate the infection). Cell type and time point are not known. Each CDR3 is given with its conserved first and last residue. D genes are given only for firm matches. For some rows the clone size is stated as once, few or many, or as a class when expanded; others skip it.

v_gene: TRBV7-9
abundance: -
j_gene: TRBJ2-5
d_gene: TRBD2
CDR3nt: TGTGCCAGCAGCAACCTAGCGGGAGTTGAACAGACCCAGTACTTC
CDR3aa: CASSNLAGVEQTQYF

v_gene: TRBV29-1
abundance: -
j_gene: TRBJ2-1
d_gene: TRBD2
CDR3nt: TGCAGCGTTGAGTCTAGCGGGAGGAGAAATGAGCAGTTCTTC
CDR3aa: CSVESSGRRNEQFF

v_gene: TRBV29-1
abundance: few
j_gene: TRBJ2-3
d_gene: TRBD1
CDR3nt: TGCAGCGTGCGACAGGGGCCCACAGATACGCAGTATTTT
CDR3aa: CSVRQGPTDTQYF

v_gene: TRBV4-3
abundance: few
j_gene: TRBJ2-6
d_gene: -
CDR3nt: TGCGCCAGCAGCCAAGCTCCTACGGCGAGGGCTGGGGCCAACGTCCTGACTTTC
CDR3aa: CASSQAPTARAGANVLTF

v_gene: TRBV11-2
abundance: -
j_gene: TRBJ2-4
d_gene: -
CDR3nt: TGTGCCAGCAGTTCCCGGGACATGCGGATTCAGTACTTC
CDR3aa: CASSSRDMRIQYF

v_gene: TRBV2
abundance: few
j_gene: TRBJ2-4
d_gene: TRBD1
CDR3nt: TGTGCCAGCAACCTTCAGGGGGCCGTCAAAAACATTCAGTACTTC
CDR3aa: CASNLQGAVKNIQYF

v_gene: TRBV6-5
abundance: -
j_gene: TRBJ2-7
d_gene: TRBD1
CDR3nt: TGTGCCAGCAGAAGGGGACAGACCTCCTACGAGCAGTACTTC
CDR3aa: CASRRGQTSYEQYF

v_gene: TRBV7-9
abundance: -
j_gene: TRBJ2-1
d_gene: TRBD2
CDR3nt: TGTGCCAGCAGCTTAGCCGACGGACTAGCCGGACGGTTCTTC
CDR3aa: CASSLADGLAGRFF

v_gene: TRBV5-1
abundance: -
j_gene: TRBJ2-5
d_gene: TRBD2
CDR3nt: TGCGCCAGCAGCCGGGGGACGGCGGGAGTGGAGACCCAGTACTTC
CDR3aa: CASSRGTAGVETQYF

v_gene: TRBV4-3
abundance: few
j_gene: TRBJ2-3
d_gene: TRBD1
CDR3nt: TGCGCCAGCAGCCGACAGGGGCGGGACACAGATACGCAGTATTTT
CDR3aa: CASSRQGRDTDTQYF

v_gene: TRBV29-1
abundance: few
j_gene: TRBJ2-1
d_gene: -
CDR3nt: TGCAGCGGAGGAGACAATGAGCAGTTCTTC
CDR3aa: CSGGDNEQFF

v_gene: TRBV12-3/TRBV12-4
abundance: few
j_gene: TRBJ2-7
d_gene: TRBD1
CDR3nt: TGTGCCAGCAGTTTGGGACAGGGGGTTTTGTACGAGCAGTACTTC
CDR3aa: CASSLGQGVLYEQYF

v_gene: TRBV6-5
abundance: -
j_gene: TRBJ2-3
d_gene: -
CDR3nt: TGTGCCAGCAGTTACACCCCCGGGACTAGCACAGATACGCAGTATTTT
CDR3aa: CASSYTPGTSTDTQYF

v_gene: TRBV29-1
abundance: few
j_gene: TRBJ2-4
d_gene: -
CDR3nt: TGCAGCGTGTTGGAGCCGAAAAACATTCAGTACTTC
CDR3aa: CSVLEPKNIQYF

v_gene: TRBV6-2/TRBV6-3
abundance: -
j_gene: TRBJ1-1
d_gene: -
CDR3nt: TGTGCCAGCAGGATGAACTTAGCAGACACTGAAGCTTTCTTT
CDR3aa: CASRMNLADTEAFF

v_gene: TRBV18
abundance: -
j_gene: TRBJ2-1
d_gene: -
CDR3nt: TGTGCCAGCTCACTGGGCGTGGACCATGAGCAGTTCTTC
CDR3aa: CASSLGVDHEQFF

v_gene: TRBV5-1
abundance: few
j_gene: TRBJ1-2
d_gene: TRBD1
CDR3nt: TGCGCCAGCAGCGTGGACAGGGCCTATGGCTACACCTTC
CDR3aa: CASSVDRAYGYTF

v_gene: TRBV4-1
abundance: few
j_gene: TRBJ2-4
d_gene: -
CDR3nt: TGCGCCAGCAGCCAAGATACACTTAGGAGGGACATTCAGTACTTC
CDR3aa: CASSQDTLRRDIQYF

v_gene: TRBV6-2/TRBV6-3
abundance: -
j_gene: TRBJ2-3
d_gene: TRBD2
CDR3nt: TGTGCCAGCACTCTAGCGGGAGTCCCATCTAGCACAGATACGCAGTATTTT
CDR3aa: CASTLAGVPSSTDTQYF

v_gene: TRBV7-2
abundance: -
j_gene: TRBJ2-3
d_gene: -
CDR3nt: TGTGCCAGCAGTCCCCCCGGGAGCGGAGATACGCAGTATTTT
CDR3aa: CASSPPGSGDTQYF

v_gene: TRBV7-2
abundance: many
j_gene: TRBJ2-1
d_gene: -
CDR3nt: TGTGCCAGCAGCTTACGACAGAGAAATGAGCAGTTCTTC
CDR3aa: CASSLRQRNEQFF

v_gene: TRBV21-1
abundance: few
j_gene: TRBJ2-5
d_gene: -
CDR3nt: TGTGCCAGCACGTGGGAGCAAGAGACCCAGTACTTC
CDR3aa: CASTWEQETQYF

v_gene: TRBV29-1
abundance: few
j_gene: TRBJ2-6
d_gene: -
CDR3nt: TGCAGCGTTGATGGGGCTGGTGGGGCCAACGTCCTGACTTTC
CDR3aa: CSVDGAGGANVLTF

v_gene: TRBV5-6
abundance: -
j_gene: TRBJ2-3
d_gene: -
CDR3nt: TGTGCCAGCAGCTTAAGACTCCCCCACGCGGATACGCAGTATTTT
CDR3aa: CASSLRLPHADTQYF

v_gene: TRBV15
abundance: few
j_gene: TRBJ2-2
d_gene: -
CDR3nt: TGTGCCACCAGCAAGCAGCGAAACACCGGGGAGCTGTTTTTT
CDR3aa: CATSKQRNTGELFF

v_gene: TRBV19
abundance: -
j_gene: TRBJ2-5
d_gene: TRBD2
CDR3nt: TGTGCCAGTAGCCCCCGACTAGCGGGAAAGGGGAGGGAGACCCAGTACTTC
CDR3aa: CASSPRLAGKGRETQYF

v_gene: TRBV12-3/TRBV12-4
abundance: -
j_gene: TRBJ2-1
d_gene: -
CDR3nt: TGTGCCAGCAGTTTAAAAGGGTACAACAATGAGCAGTTCTTC
CDR3aa: CASSLKGYNNEQFF

v_gene: TRBV7-9
abundance: -
j_gene: TRBJ2-1
d_gene: -
CDR3nt: TGTGCCAGCAGCTTAGCAGTCGGGAGATTGAATGAGCAGTTCTTC
CDR3aa: CASSLAVGRLNEQFF

v_gene: TRBV20-1
abundance: few
j_gene: TRBJ1-6
d_gene: -
CDR3nt: TGCAGTGCTGGTACTCGGGGAGTATTAAATTCACCCCTCCACTTT
CDR3aa: CSAGTRGVLNSPLHF

v_gene: TRBV15
abundance: many
j_gene: TRBJ2-5
d_gene: TRBD1
CDR3nt: TGTGCCACCAGCAGCGGAAATGACAGGGTAGGAGCGACCCAGTACTTC
CDR3aa: CATSSGNDRVGATQYF

v_gene: TRBV30
abundance: -
j_gene: TRBJ2-5
d_gene: -
CDR3nt: TGTGCCTGGAGCACCCGGGGGACCCGGAGGGAGACCCAGTACTTC
CDR3aa: CAWSTRGTRRETQYF